These 11 T cell receptor beta chains share one sample of origin, sequenced in a study of cytomegalovirus exposure and HLA in healthy donors. The PCR used 60 Vbeta and 13 Jbeta primers. Measured with immunoSEQ multiplex PCR; TCRdb has only the in-frame clones, and not every one. Seen here are about 170,000 clones, about 76% observed once, and the top ten hold approximately 5.4%. The sample was PBMCs. All receptors come from a young woman in good health and CMV-seropositive.

With regard to this clone: Other DNA sequences in the sample encode the same CDR3. The CDR3 protein is CASSRSGTQNEKLFF. The CDR3 DNA is TGTGCCAGTAGTCGTAGCGGGACTCAGAATGAAAAACTGTTTTTT. The chain has TRBV28 and TRBJ1-4; TRBD1 might be the D (5 bases). The CDR3 covers 15 residues. Trimming took off 9 bases at V and 5 bases at J, with 19 bases between the two ends. Looked up from germline, CDR1 is MDHEN and CDR2 is SYDVKM.

The gene calls are TRBV6-5 and TRBJ2-3, with TRBD2 as a possible D gene (6 bases). Germline V CDR1 and CDR2: MNHEY, SVGAGI. The length of the CDR3 is 16 residues. The V end was cut by 2 bases, the J end by 6 bases, with 18 bases between. CDR3 region: CASSYRTPGGRDTQYF. The DNA for the CDR3 is TGTGCCAGCAGTTACCGAACCCCAGGAGGGAGGGATACGCAGTATTTT.

This clone has just one count. This sequence joins TRBV7-9 and TRBJ1-1, with 8 nucleotides matching TRBD1. This CDR3 has 15 residues. CDR1 is SEHNR, CDR2 FQNEAQ, per germline (reference sequence). Unmatched junction bases numbered 11, after V lost 5 bases and J lost 6 bases. The CDR3 DNA sequence: TGTGCCAGCAGCGTAGGACAGGGACAGTACGCTGAAGCTTTCTTT. As protein: CASSVGQGQYAEAFF.

This CDR3 reads CASSQDLSMALHF. As DNA, the CDR3 is TGTGCCAGCAGCCAAGATCTGAGTATGGCCCTCCACTTT. This rearrangement joins TRBV14 to TRBJ1-6; D gene uncertain. Trimming stripped 0 bases from V and 14 bases from J, with 11 bases between. Germline CDR1 SGHDN, CDR2 FVKESK. The CDR3 extends over 13 amino acids.

V is TRBV6-4 and J is TRBJ2-1; D is uncertain. Per the germline V gene, CDR1 is MRHNA and CDR2 is SNTAGT. V was pared by 3 bases and J by 0 bases, with 9 bases between. The CDR3 has 15 residues. DNA of the CDR3: TGTGCCAGCAGTGATGAGCGAGCCTCCTACAATGAGCAGTTCTTC. This translates into CASSDERASYNEQFF.

This clone was counted a few times. CDR3 in amino acids: CASSPRGLVYEQYF. The CDR3 coding sequence is TGTGCCAGCAGCCCCCGGGGTTTGGTTTACGAGCAGTACTTC. The chain links TRBV6-6 to TRBJ2-7, with a tentative D call TRBD2 (5 bases). CDR1 and CDR2 (germline): MNHNY, SVGAGI (reference sequence). This CDR3 region has 14 residues. The V end lost 6 bases, the J end lost 4 bases, and 16 bases lay between the germline ends.

This clone has more than one count but fewer than ten. CDR3 coding DNA: TGTGCCATCAGTGTAGGGGCTAACGAGCAGTACTTC. This sequence encodes CAISVGANEQYF. The chain uses TRBV10-3 and TRBJ2-7; tentative D call: TRBD1 (5 bases). V was shortened by 4 bases and J by 5 bases, with 9 bases between the two germline ends. CDR1 and CDR2 from the germline V gene are ENHRY and SYGVKD. The CDR3 is 12 residues long.

This chain uses TRBV28 with TRBJ1-4, with 8 nucleotides matching TRBD1. The CDR3 is 15 amino acids. The junction had 3 bases not matched to a gene; V was cut back by 6 bases and J by 0 bases. CDR1 is MDHEN and CDR2 is SYDVKM in the germline V gene. CDR3 nucleotide sequence: TGTGCCAGCAGCGGACAGGGAGCAACTAATGAAAAACTGTTTTTT. Protein: CASSGQGATNEKLFF.

The chain carries TRBV2 and TRBJ2-6; 7 positions match TRBD1. The CDR3 runs to 17 residues. V lost 4 bases and J lost 0; bases outside the gene matches: 6. Germline CDR1 SNHLY, CDR2 FYNNEI. The CDR3 loop is CASSGTGRLSGANVLTF. The CDR3 nucleotides read TGTGCCAGCAGTGGGACAGGTCGGCTCTCTGGGGCCAACGTCCTGACTTTC.

The chain is built from TRBV11-1 and TRBJ1-1, with 8 bases lining up with TRBD1. V shed 1 base and J 5 bases; nucleotides not matched to a gene: 6. CDR1 and CDR2 from the germline V gene are SGHAT and FQDESV (reference sequence). The CDR3 totals 15 residues. CDR3 nucleotides: TGTGCCAGCAGCTTAGACAGGGGGTCGGGGACTGAAGCTTTCTTT. Its translation: CASSLDRGSGTEAFF.

This chain connects TRBV6-6 to TRBJ1-5, with D maybe TRBD1 (5 bases). CDR3 length equals 15 residues. Per germline, CDR1 MNHNY and CDR2 SVGAGI (reference sequence). V gave up 7 bases and J gave up 2 bases, with 15 bases separating them. CDR3 sequence reads: CASIPGYRGNQPQHF. The CDR3 bases are TGTGCCAGCATCCCAGGGTATAGAGGCAATCAGCCCCAGCATTTT.